The clone carrying this TCR beta chain was seen ten or more times. What it recognizes is unknown. The treatment: PENTA 11 planned treatment interruption arm or continuous ART arm. Samples needed at least 5 million viable cryopreserved PBMCs. Deletions cut 4 bases from V and 4 bases from J, with 14 bases between. The CDR3 is 14 amino acids. CDR1 and CDR2 from the germline V gene are SGHRS and YFSETQ. The data were taken from a study of HIV-infected children after antiretroviral therapy interruption. Study summary: Interruption group median age about 10 years; continuous group about 8 years.

A 3' RACE protocol on RNA, with unique molecular identifiers, produced the TCR library. MiXCR, applied by TCRdb to the 3' RACE reads, yields one record per CDR3 protein. This table holds about 46,000 distinct CDR3 sequences, around 4.1% found once. Whole-study results and caveats: By the end of treatment interruption, naive CD4+ clonality (Gini) increased.

The source is a pool of human donors with HIV. This material consisted of CD45RA+ CD4+ T cells from PBMCs, pooled from several time points, taken from a donor given antiretroviral therapy, either interrupted or continuous. Subset meaning: naive CD4+ CD45RA+ CD45RO- T cells. The chain links TRBV5-1 to TRBJ1-1; tentatively, D is TRBD1 (5 bases). This chain's CDR3 is CASSVDIIGTEAFF. The CDR3 DNA reads as TGCGCCAGCAGCGTGGACATAATCGGCACTGAAGCTTTCTTT. Using reference TRBV5-1 and TRBJ1-1 for the parts outside the CDR3, the full variable domain is KAGVTQTPRYLIKTRGQQVTLSCSPISGHRSVSWYQQTPGQGLQFLFEYFSETQRNKGNFPGRFSGRQFSNSRSEMNVSTLELGDSALYLCASSVDIIGTEAFFGQGTRLTVV.